Listed below are T cell receptor beta chains from one sample, sequenced in a study of radiotherapy plus CTLA-4 blockade in lung cancer. Sequencing used immunoSEQ multiplex PCR; TCRdb keeps in-frame clones, though not all of them. The table shows approximately 52,000 clones, with roughly 80% occurring only once. The sequenced sample was peripheral blood, obtained from a patient treated with radiotherapy plus ipilimumab. Source of these receptors: a human donor with non-small cell lung cancer who had a complete response to radiotherapy plus ipilimumab. Each CDR3 is given with its conserved first and last residue. The order of the fields is CDR3 protein, V gene, clone size, J gene. Some rows mark clone size as missing; the rest say once, few, many or name a class of expanded clone.

CDR3 protein: CASSITGAFGKETQYF
V gene: TRBV19
clone size: few
J gene: TRBJ2-5

CDR3 protein: CASSRDRVGSYEQYF
V gene: TRBV19
clone size: -
J gene: TRBJ2-7

CDR3 protein: CASGGQDSNEKLFF
V gene: TRBV6-5
clone size: -
J gene: TRBJ1-4

CDR3 protein: CASSTSLGGRNTEAFF
V gene: TRBV19
clone size: -
J gene: TRBJ1-1

CDR3 protein: CASSETGGADGYTF
V gene: TRBV6-4
clone size: -
J gene: TRBJ1-2

CDR3 protein: CASIVDGGYLDTQYF
V gene: TRBV2
clone size: -
J gene: TRBJ2-3

CDR3 protein: CASSPVEPFYGYTF
V gene: TRBV6-5
clone size: -
J gene: TRBJ1-2

CDR3 protein: CASSLEAGQTYEQYF
V gene: TRBV11-2
clone size: -
J gene: TRBJ2-7

CDR3 protein: CSVEEGRANYGYTF
V gene: TRBV29-1
clone size: few
J gene: TRBJ1-2

CDR3 protein: CASSHWTESSGNTIYF
V gene: TRBV9
clone size: -
J gene: TRBJ1-3

CDR3 protein: CASSSRRGTDTQYF
V gene: TRBV5-8
clone size: -
J gene: TRBJ2-3

CDR3 protein: CASARRSDEQFF
V gene: TRBV19
clone size: -
J gene: TRBJ2-1

CDR3 protein: CASSLGGLADYNEQFF
V gene: TRBV7-2
clone size: -
J gene: TRBJ2-1

CDR3 protein: CASSSTLGNTEAFF
V gene: TRBV7-9
clone size: -
J gene: TRBJ1-1

CDR3 protein: CASSIEAGGPTGGYEQYF
V gene: TRBV19
clone size: once
J gene: TRBJ2-7

CDR3 protein: CASSEGSEETQYF
V gene: TRBV6-1
clone size: -
J gene: TRBJ2-5

CDR3 protein: CASSPGVRTDTQYF
V gene: TRBV18
clone size: -
J gene: TRBJ2-3

CDR3 protein: CASSARDRGRQETQYF
V gene: TRBV6-1
clone size: -
J gene: TRBJ2-5

CDR3 protein: CASSSSGASYNEQFF
V gene: TRBV7-9
clone size: -
J gene: TRBJ2-1

CDR3 protein: CAANPGFQETQYF
V gene: TRBV2
clone size: -
J gene: TRBJ2-5